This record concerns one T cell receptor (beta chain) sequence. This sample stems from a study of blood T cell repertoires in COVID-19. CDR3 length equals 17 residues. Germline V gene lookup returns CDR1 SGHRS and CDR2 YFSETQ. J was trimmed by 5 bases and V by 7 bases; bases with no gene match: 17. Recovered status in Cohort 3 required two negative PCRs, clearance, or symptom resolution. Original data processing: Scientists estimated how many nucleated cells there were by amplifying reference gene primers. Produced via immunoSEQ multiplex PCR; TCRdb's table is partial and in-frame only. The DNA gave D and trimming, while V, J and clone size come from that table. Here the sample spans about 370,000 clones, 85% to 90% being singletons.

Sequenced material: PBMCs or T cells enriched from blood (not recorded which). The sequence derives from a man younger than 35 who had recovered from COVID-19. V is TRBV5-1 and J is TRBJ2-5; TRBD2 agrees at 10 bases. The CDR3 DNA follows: TGCGCCAGCTCCCTAAGGGCTAGCGGGAGATACATGGAGACCCAGTACTTC. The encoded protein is CASSLRASGRYMETQYF.